This T cell receptor beta chain is from a study of blood T cell repertoires in COVID-19 (dated by TCRdb to the early 2020s). About the investigation overall: The collaborator samples originated in the United States, Italy and Spain and spanned the acute and convalescent phases of COVID-19. The prospective study material was composed of cDNA or gDNA derived from T cells, B-cell-depleted T cells, or PBMCs. The dataset comprised deeply sampled blood TCRbeta repertoires from subjects exposed to, actively infected with, or recovered from COVID-19. The repertoires were released in a freely available public database intended as a resource for research on the immune response to SARS-CoV-2. The samples were drawn from two sources: the first 160 participants of the ongoing ImmuneRACE study, and 1,254 subjects contributed by 6 global collaborators. Sample metadata almost always included a de-identified subject ID, COVID-19 status, age in years and sex. Where HLA class I and class II types were available, the types were taken from metadata supplied by the sample provider, not from assay-based typing.

Notes on this clone: The target of this receptor is not known. Base quality data are lacking; no much larger clone is found one base away.

The CDR3 measures 15 amino acids from cysteine to phenylalanine. Only CDR3 DNA remains: 45 bases, in frame from the first base. CDR1 and CDR2, per the germline V gene, are SGHVS and FQNEAQ. Here V drops 5 bases and J drops 3 bases, and the junction holds 8 bases not matched to any gene. In Seattle, one collaborating source enrolled patients while the infection was active and tracked those patients longitudinally over the course of disease. Each collaborating institution followed its own protocols to collect whole blood in K2EDTA tubes. For TCRbeta analysis, collaborators shipped samples in one of three forms: frozen whole blood, isolated PBMCs, or DNA extracted from either of those sample types. What the work shows at the level of the full study, not this receptor alone: The amount of clinical and demographic metadata varied by source and participant and was provided uncurated.

TCRbeta CDR3 regions were amplified from genomic DNA by means of the immunoSEQ Assay, a bias-controlled multiplex PCR. The paper's data handling went like this. The number of nucleated cells in each sample was estimated by amplification of reference gene primers within the assay. To quantify the absolute abundance of each unique TCRbeta CDR3 rearrangement, sequence reads were collapsed and filtered. For each sample, productive Simpson clonality was calculated as the square root of Simpson's diversity index over productive rearrangements. The source is immuneACCESS, and TCRdb retained only in-frame sequences with V and J called. Part of the clones is not carried over; for the studies checked, unresolved V genes explain less than half of this, and the remainder is unexplained. That table gives V, J and clone size, and the DNA gave D and trimming. The sample table shows 150,000 to 200,000 clones, and around nine tenths are seen once. The ten largest make up roughly an eighth of the sample.

The source material was peripheral blood. The sequence links TRBV7-8 to TRBJ2-7; TRBD2 fits 9 bases in the junction. This sequence originates from a woman in her 70s with COVID-19, enrolled during active disease. The nucleotides are TGTGCCAGCAGCAATAGCGGGAGTATCCTCTACGAGCAGTACTTC. Its translation is CASSNSGSILYEQYF.